The 10 T cell receptor beta chains in this list originate from one sample, sequenced in a study of blood T cell repertoires in COVID-19. Libraries were prepared by immunoSEQ multiplex PCR; TCRdb keeps only in-frame clonotypes and omits some of them. The data contain approximately 130,000 clones, about 70% of them singletons. The sequenced material came from peripheral blood. The receptors were gathered from a woman aged 70 to 79 with acute or convalescent COVID-19.

The J gene is TRBJ1-5, the V gene TRBV27, with a possible D match to TRBD1 (5 bases). CDR1 MNHEY and CDR2 SMNVEV come from the germline V gene (reference sequence). V was pared by 5 bases and J by 2 bases, with 13 bases between. The CDR3 length is 15 residues. In nucleotides, the CDR3 is TGTGCCAGCAGTCCCGACAGTTCGGGCAATCAGCCCCAGCATTTT. Translation gives CASSPDSSGNQPQHF.

The genes are TRBV19 and TRBJ1-2; D is perhaps TRBD1 (5 bases). V lost 6 bases to trimming and J lost 2 bases, with 7 bases between them. The germline V gene encodes CDR1 LNHDA and CDR2 SQIVND (reference sequence). CDR3 length: 12 amino acids. CDR3 residues: CASRQANYGYTF. The CDR3 DNA reads TGTGCCAGTAGACAGGCGAACTATGGCTACACCTTC.

In nucleotides, the CDR3 is TGTGCCAGCAGCTCCGCTAGCCGGGACAGGGAGAACACCATATATTTT. Amino acid sequence: CASSSASRDRENTIYF. The V gene is TRBV5-5, the J gene TRBJ1-3; 9 bases fit TRBD1. The V segment lost 3 bases and the J segment 7 bases; nucleotides outside the gene matches: 11. The length of the CDR3 is 16 residues. Germline CDR1 and CDR2: SGHKS and YYEKEE (reference sequence).

A note on this clone: Distinct nucleotide sequences in the sample also encode this CDR3. The chain joins TRBV11-2 to TRBJ2-7, with D perhaps TRBD2 (6 bases). Trimming left V 5 bases short and J 1 base short, with 6 bases between. CDR3 length: 12 residues. Per the germline V gene, CDR1 is SGHAT and CDR2 is FQNNGV. In nucleotides, the CDR3 is TGTGCCAGCAGCCGGGGGTCCTACGAGCAGTACTTC. Translated: CASSRGSYEQYF.

The V and J genes are TRBV19 and TRBJ2-7; 8 bases agree with TRBD1. Trimming took 5 bases from V and 6 from J; bases not matched to a gene: 6. CDR3 size: 13 residues. From germline, CDR1 is LNHDA and CDR2 SQIVND (reference sequence). Written as DNA, the CDR3 is TGTGCCAGTAGTGTCAGCAGGGGGCGCGAGCAGTACTTC. It encodes CASSVSRGREQYF.

The chain combines TRBV7-6 with TRBJ2-7; a weak D match, TRBD1 (5 bases). Trimming removed 5 bases at V and 6 bases at J, with 11 bases between. This CDR3 has 12 residues. CDR1 is SGHVS and CDR2 is FNYEAQ in the germline V gene. CDR3 residues: CASSLVQGEQYF. CDR3 in DNA: TGTGCCAGCAGCCTAGTCCAGGGCGAGCAGTACTTC.

The chain links TRBV19 to TRBJ1-2; 7 bases align to TRBD1. Trimming at V came to 5 bases and at J to 2 bases, leaving 11 bases not matched to a gene. The CDR3 is made up of 16 amino acids. Per the germline V gene, CDR1 is LNHDA and CDR2 is SQIVND (reference sequence). The CDR3 is CASSPSLDRPNYGYTF. The DNA of the CDR3 is TGTGCCAGTAGTCCAAGCCTGGACAGGCCCAACTATGGCTACACCTTC.

This chain uses TRBV18 with TRBJ2-1; the match to TRBD1 covers 9 bases. Germline CDR1 and CDR2: KGHSH and LQKENI. The CDR3 spans 15 residues. The V segment lost 2 bases and the J segment 3 bases; nucleotides outside the gene matches: 2. CDR3 coding DNA: TGTGCCAGCTCACCAGGACAGGGGATCTACAATGAGCAGTTCTTC. It codes for CASSPGQGIYNEQFF.

The gene calls are TRBV6-1 and TRBJ1-4; D is ambiguous. The V end was cut by 7 bases, the J end by 8 bases, with 17 bases between. The CDR3 contains 14 residues. From germline, CDR1 is MNHNS and CDR2 SASEGT. The CDR3 protein is CASNDGGRGEKLFF. CDR3 nucleotide sequence: TGTGCCAGCAACGACGGCGGCCGCGGAGAAAAACTGTTTTTT.

The rearrangement links TRBV30 to TRBJ1-5; D perhaps matches TRBD1 (5 bases). This CDR3 comprises 13 residues. Germline CDR1 GTSNPN, CDR2 SVGIG (reference sequence). V was clipped by 3 bases and J by 0 bases, with 6 bases between them. CDR3 sequence: CAWSQGSNQPQHF. DNA for the CDR3: TGTGCCTGGAGCCAGGGTAGCAATCAGCCCCAGCATTTT.